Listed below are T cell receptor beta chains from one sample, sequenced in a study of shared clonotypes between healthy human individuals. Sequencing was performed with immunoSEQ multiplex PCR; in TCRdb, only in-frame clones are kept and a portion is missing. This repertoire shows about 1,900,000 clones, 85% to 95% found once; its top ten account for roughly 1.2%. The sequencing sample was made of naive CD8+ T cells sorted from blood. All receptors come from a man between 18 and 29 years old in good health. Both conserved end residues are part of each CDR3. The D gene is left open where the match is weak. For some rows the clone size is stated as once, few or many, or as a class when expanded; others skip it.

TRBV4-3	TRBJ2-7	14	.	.	CASSQDVGFYEQYF	TGCGCCAGCAGCCAAGACGTAGGTTTCTACGAGCAGTACTTC
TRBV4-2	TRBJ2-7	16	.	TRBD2	CASSQEETSGAYEQYF	TGTGCCAGCAGCCAAGAAGAGACTAGCGGGGCTTACGAGCAGTACTTC
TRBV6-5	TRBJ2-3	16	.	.	CASSSVPAGSTDTQYF	TGTGCCAGCAGTTCCGTACCGGCGGGAAGCACAGATACGCAGTATTTT
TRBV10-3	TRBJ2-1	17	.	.	CAISDLTGSFTYNEQFF	TGTGCCATCAGTGACCTAACAGGGAGTTTCACCTACAATGAGCAGTTCTTC
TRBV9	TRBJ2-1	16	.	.	CASSPTGALSYNEQFF	TGTGCCAGCAGCCCAACAGGAGCCCTCTCCTACAATGAGCAGTTCTTC
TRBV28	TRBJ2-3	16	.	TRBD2	CASSLTSGARGDTQYF	TGTGCCAGCAGTTTGACTAGCGGCGCCCGAGGGGATACGCAGTATTTT
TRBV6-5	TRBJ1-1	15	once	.	CASNRQDTLNTEAFF	TGTGCCAGCAACCGACAGGACACCCTGAACACTGAAGCTTTCTTT
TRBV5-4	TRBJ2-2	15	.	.	CASSLGSTYTGELFF	TGTGCCAGCAGCTTGGGGTCGACGTACACCGGGGAGCTGTTTTTT
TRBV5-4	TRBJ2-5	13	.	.	CASSFPGQETQYF	TGTGCCAGCAGCTTTCCAGGTCAAGAGACCCAGTACTTC
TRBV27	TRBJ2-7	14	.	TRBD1	CASSTTGGFNEQYF	TGTGCCAGCAGTACGACAGGGGGCTTCAACGAGCAGTACTTC
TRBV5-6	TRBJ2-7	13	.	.	CASSLWTGGEQYF	TGTGCCAGCAGCTTATGGACCGGGGGCGAGCAGTACTTC
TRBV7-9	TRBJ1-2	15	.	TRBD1	CASSPVGGQSYGYTF	TGTGCCAGCAGCCCAGTAGGGGGACAGAGCTATGGCTACACCTTC
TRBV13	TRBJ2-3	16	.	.	CASSFEGGGIVDTQYF	TGTGCCAGCAGCTTTGAGGGCGGCGGGATCGTGGATACGCAGTATTTT
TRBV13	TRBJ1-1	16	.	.	CASSLGGGHLNTEAFF	TGTGCCAGCAGCTTAGGCGGAGGACATTTGAACACTGAAGCTTTCTTT
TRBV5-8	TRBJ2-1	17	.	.	CASSFPQYSYSYNEQFF	TGTGCCAGCAGCTTCCCCCAATACTCTTACTCCTACAATGAGCAGTTCTTC
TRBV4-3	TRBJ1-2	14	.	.	CASSQEPGASGYTF	TGCGCCAGCAGCCAAGAGCCAGGGGCTAGCGGCTACACCTTC
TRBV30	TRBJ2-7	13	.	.	CAWGLGPPYEQYF	TGTGCCTGGGGTCTAGGGCCACCCTACGAGCAGTACTTC
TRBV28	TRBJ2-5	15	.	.	CASSLSLALQETQYF	TGTGCCAGCAGTTTATCTCTAGCCCTCCAAGAGACCCAGTACTTC
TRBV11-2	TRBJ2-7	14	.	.	CASSLIPGNYEQYF	TGTGCCAGCAGCTTAATCCCCGGGAACTACGAGCAGTACTTC
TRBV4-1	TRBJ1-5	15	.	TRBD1	CASSPRTGLNQPQHF	TGCGCCAGCAGCCCACGGACAGGGTTGAATCAGCCCCAGCATTTT
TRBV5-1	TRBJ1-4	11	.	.	CASSRGEKLFF	TGCGCCAGCAGCAGAGGTGAAAAACTGTTTTTT
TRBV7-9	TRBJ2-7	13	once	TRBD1	CASSRGQGDEQYF	TGTGCCAGCAGTAGGGGACAGGGAGACGAGCAGTACTTC
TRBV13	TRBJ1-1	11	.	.	CASSRGEEAFF	TGTGCCAGCAGTAGGGGAGAAGAAGCTTTCTTT
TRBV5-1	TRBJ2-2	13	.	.	CASSELDPGELFF	TGCGCCAGCAGCGAACTAGATCCCGGGGAGCTGTTTTTT
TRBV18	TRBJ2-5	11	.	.	CASSSGETQYF	TGTGCCAGCTCATCGGGGGAGACCCAGTACTTC
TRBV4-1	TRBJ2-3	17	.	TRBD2	CASSQETLAGGTDTQYF	TGCGCCAGCAGCCAAGAGACACTAGCGGGGGGCACAGATACGCAGTATTTT
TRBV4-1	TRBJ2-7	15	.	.	CASRPQDRTTYEQYF	TGCGCCAGCAGACCTCAGGACAGGACTACCTACGAGCAGTACTTC
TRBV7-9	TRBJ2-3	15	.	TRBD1	CASSLVTGGTDTQYF	TGTGCCAGCAGCTTAGTGACAGGGGGCACAGATACGCAGTATTTT
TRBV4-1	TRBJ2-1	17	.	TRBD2	CASSQKSVAGGGNEQFF	TGCGCCAGCAGCCAAAAAAGTGTAGCGGGGGGTGGGAATGAGCAGTTCTTC
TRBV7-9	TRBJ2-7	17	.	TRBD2	CASSLGGLAARGHEQYF	TGTGCCAGCAGCTTAGGGGGACTAGCGGCCCGTGGCCACGAGCAGTACTTC
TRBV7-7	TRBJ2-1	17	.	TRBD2	CASSLNEGTSAYNEQFF	TGTGCTAGCAGCTTAAACGAGGGGACTAGCGCCTACAATGAGCAGTTCTTC
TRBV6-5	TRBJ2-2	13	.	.	CASSPTATGELFF	TGTGCCAGCAGCCCGACAGCCACCGGGGAGCTGTTTTTT
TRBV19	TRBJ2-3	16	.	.	CASSPGTLPSTDTQYF	TGTGCCAGTAGTCCCGGGACTCTCCCCAGCACAGATACGCAGTATTTT
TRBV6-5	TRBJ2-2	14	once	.	CASAQVGGTGELFF	TGTGCCAGCGCCCAGGTTGGAGGCACCGGGGAGCTGTTTTTT